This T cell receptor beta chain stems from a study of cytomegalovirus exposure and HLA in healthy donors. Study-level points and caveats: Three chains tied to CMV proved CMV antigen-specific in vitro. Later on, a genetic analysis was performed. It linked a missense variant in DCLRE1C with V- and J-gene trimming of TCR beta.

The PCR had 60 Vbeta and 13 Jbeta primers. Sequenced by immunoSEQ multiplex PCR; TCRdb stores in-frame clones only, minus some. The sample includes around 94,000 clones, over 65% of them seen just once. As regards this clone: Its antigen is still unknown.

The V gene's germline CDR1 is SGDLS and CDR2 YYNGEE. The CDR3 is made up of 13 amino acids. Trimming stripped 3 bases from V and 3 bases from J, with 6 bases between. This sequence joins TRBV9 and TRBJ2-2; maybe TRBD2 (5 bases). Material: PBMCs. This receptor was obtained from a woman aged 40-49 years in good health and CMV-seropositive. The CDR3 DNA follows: TGTGCCAGCAGCGGGAGGTACACCGGGGAGCTGTTTTTT. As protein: CASSGRYTGELFF.